This TCR beta chain was identified in a study of cytomegalovirus exposure and HLA in healthy donors (dated by TCRdb to about 2017). General notes on the study: In an earlier analysis of roughly 500 of the donors, about 270 Gb of sequence data and some 100 million unique TCR beta sequences from 150 million to 200 million T cells were reported. Across about 370 genotyped donors of the cohort, an average of about 200,000 unique TCR beta nucleotide sequences per donor were sequenced, and about a sixth of those sequences were non-productive. Rather than using new phenotypic data, the later analysis identified candidate immune exposures from TCR beta sequences and from how often those sequences occurred across donors. HLA typing included class I and class II loci at four-digit resolution. Donor age, sex, ethnicity and CMV serostatus were compiled together with the repertoire data. About 5 DR-DQ haplotypes were handled as single units for association and clustering, since linkage in the cohort was strong. In an earlier analysis of about 590 of the donors, high-throughput TCR beta sequencing was used to judge whether each TCR beta V gene segment behaved as functional or pseudogenic. Along with the roughly 700-subject first cohort, a separate validation cohort of over a hundred different subjects was used. The study used immunosequencing to profile the T cell repertoires of approximately 640 subjects and linked those repertoires to cytomegalovirus serostatus. A later genetic analysis took genome-wide SNP genotypes for about 55% of the roughly 670 donors and used that subset as a discovery cohort. The study was designed to test whether signatures of past pathogen exposure could be identified by cataloging public T cell receptors. Among the roughly 400 genotyped donors, around 81% belonged to the genetic ancestry cluster associated with self-reported Caucasian donors. Typing coverage varied by locus: about 620-630 donors for A, B, C, DRB1 and DQB1; some 520 for DQA1; around 610 for DPA1; under 490 for DPB1. All discovery cohort repertoires had been generated using a single sequencing platform. A later analysis re-analyzed previously published TCR beta repertoires from approximately 670 donors and added high-resolution HLA genotyping to study TCR occurrence patterns. To predict cytomegalovirus infection status, the study brought together high-throughput TCR immunosequencing, statistical association of individual TCRs with disease status, and machine learning. An early release covering about 600 HLA-typed donors comprised roughly 300 gigabases of sequencing data and 85 million or so unique TCR sequences. What the work shows at the level of the full study, not this receptor alone: For the cohort, immune exposure information was limited to CMV serostatus. An association between a missense DCLRE1C variant and V-gene and J-gene trimming of TCR beta chains was found in a later genetic analysis and replicated in an independent cohort. The earlier analysis of 587 of the donors excluded about 16 rarely observed V segments, including chromosome 9 orphons, because counts were too low. Because HLA typing was missing for some donors at each locus, association tests included only the typed subset. The authors suggested that the approach could potentially be generalized to other disease states and immunological phenotypes. In a later analysis, around 17,000 TCR beta sequences were associated with specific HLA alleles at a false discovery rate of 0.05. In this cohort, only TCR beta chains were sequenced, and detectable features were limited by the absence of alpha or paired-chain data. A group of highly shared sequence variants was considered likely to be a technical artifact of the sequencing pipeline. Correlated functional status among segregating V segments might be attributable to linkage disequilibrium, but an unknown experimental factor could not be ruled out. The study listed 150 to 200 TCR beta chains as associated with cytomegalovirus. A further reported finding was that TCR beta sequences accurately predicted the HLA-A and HLA-B alleles for most subjects in the first cohort. The classifier was reported to diagnose cytomegalovirus status with high specificity and sensitivity in both the original cohort and the validation cohort. In a later analysis, TCR association rates were found to vary across HLA loci, with the most associated TCRs seen for DRB1 alleles and the fewest for HLA-C alleles. When HLA alleles, especially DR and DQ, strongly co-occurred, attributing TCR associations to individual alleles was difficult. In a later analysis, most CMV-associated TCR beta chains were found to appear HLA-restricted, with HLA associations seemingly driven largely by CMV exposure. Compared with the approximately 720-donor mean, donors in an Asian-associated ancestry cluster had fewer N-insertions in productive TCRs, according to a later genetic analysis. Most TCR sequences were observed very rarely across donors, whereas some public TCRs were present in many individuals. The presence/absence analyses assumed that sequencing depth was roughly uniform across donors, and that assumption may not be true. In vitro tests confirmed that a few of the cytomegalovirus-associated TCR beta chains recognize cytomegalovirus antigens. Compared with equally common non-associated chains, HLA-associated TCR beta chains in a later analysis were more clonally expanded and had lower generation probabilities. Broadly in line with IMGT annotations, most TCR beta V segments showed up in productive rearrangements about 90% or about 30% of the time in an earlier analysis of several hundred of the donors. According to a later analysis, parvovirus B19, influenza, CMV and Epstein-Barr virus appeared linked to several top co-occurrence clusters.

The cohort consisted of 600 to 750 healthy bone marrow donors. At the time of sampling, every cohort member was nominally healthy, though immune exposures that went unrecorded were likely present. The donor tested CMV seronegative and was one of the 352 seronegative cohort members. A peripheral blood sample was collected from each donor, and TCR beta sequencing was performed on peripheral blood mononuclear cells. The Qiagen DNeasy Blood Extraction Kit was used to extract genomic DNA from the blood cell samples. About this clone itself: Its antigen specificity is not known. Base qualities are not provided; no much larger clone lies one nucleotide away.

The library was generated by the immunoSEQ multiplex PCR assay. A mixture of 60 forward primers for TCR Vbeta segments and 13 reverse primers for TCR Jbeta segments was used in the multiplex PCR. A multiplex PCR assay on genomic DNA amplified the CDR3 region of rearranged TCR beta genes. The amplified TCR beta libraries were sequenced on the Illumina HiSeq System as 87-base-pair reads. As for the original processing: In a later analysis, some 80 million unique TCR beta chains were counted across the approximately 640 repertoires, and approximately 9.9 million of these chains were shared by at least two donors. A nearest-neighbor algorithm error-corrected the raw reads and collapsed the reads into unique sequences, merging closely related sequences to remove PCR and sequencing errors. Alignment of CDR3 sequences to IMGT reference sequences was used to assign V, D and J gene segments. For a sequence to be retained, a match of at least six nucleotides was required to both a V gene segment and a J gene segment. A rearrangement was called productive if the CDR3 had no stop codons and remained in frame with V and J, and every other rearrangement was called non-productive. Following IMGT convention, CDR3 was defined as the stretch from the second conserved V-encoded cysteine up to the conserved J-encoded phenylalanine. Sequences without an unambiguous match to a single V gene segment were excluded from the earlier analysis of about 630 of the donors. In an earlier analysis of a few hundred of the donors, V segments were called functional above 56.7% productive rearrangements and were called segregating when the between-donor standard deviation exceeded 5%. A statistical classification framework was built for diagnosing cytomegalovirus status from the catalog of TCR beta chain sequences. A later analysis assigned V and J genes by comparing TCR nucleotide sequences with IMGT/GENE-DB human TR gene sequences. Using the TCRdist pipeline, a later analysis assigned CDR3 sequences along with most-parsimonious VDJ recombination scenarios. A later analysis defined each TCR beta chain by its CDR3 amino acid sequence plus V-gene family, and excluded reads lacking a unique V-gene family. To address suspected cross-contamination and a sequencing artifact, a later analysis removed several hundred highly shared, low-generation-probability nucleotide sequences. For each public chain, a later analysis derived a clonal expansion index from normalized ranks of inferred template counts within each repertoire. Generation probabilities in a later analysis came from a VDJ recombination model fitted to out-of-frame rearrangements, and those results were checked against IGoR. In a later analysis, TCR-TCR, TCR-HLA and TCR-CMV co-occurrence was scored with hypergeometric tests, and a repertoire-size bias correction was applied to TCR pairs. To estimate false discovery rates, a later analysis permuted the HLA or CMV assignments 20 times. In a later analysis, co-occurring TCRs were grouped using DBSCAN, and TCRdist sequence similarity was added for clustering within HLA-allele-positive subsets. Co-occurrence clustering excluded repertoires with fewer than 30,000 or more than 120,000 public chains, plus five with anomalous nucleotide sharing. What TCRdb holds here is the immuneACCESS table cut down to in-frame rearrangements. Part of the clones is not present; checked against another copy, under half of the missing clones reflect an unresolved V gene, and the others are unexplained. That table furnishes V, J and clone size, whereas the DNA furnished D and trimming. Counted in this sample were roughly 200,000 clones; roughly 68% of them appeared once. Less than 2% of the sample rests with the top ten.

Material for sequencing was PBMCs. The receptor was derived from a woman between 25 and 40 years old in good health and CMV-seronegative.

The nucleotide sequence reads as follows: TGTGCCAGCAGCCCCCTAGGGTTCACAGGGGGTTACACTGAAGCTTTCTTT. The translation is CASSPLGFTGGYTEAFF. The chain is encoded by TRBV9 joined to TRBJ1-1, and TRBD1 matches 8 of the central bases. V and J are trimmed by 4 bases and 3 bases, and the gene matches miss 14 bases of the junction. The cysteine opens and the phenylalanine closes a CDR3 of 17 amino acids. Only CDR3 DNA is held: 51 bases, read in frame from base 1. Based on the germline V gene, the CDR1 and CDR2 sequences are SGDLS and YYNGEE. The CDR3 plus the reference TRBV9 and TRBJ1-1 genes for the other parts give the full variable domain: DSGVTQTPKHLITATGQRVTLRCSPRSGDLSVYWYQQSLDQGLQFLIQYYNGEERAKGNILERFSAQQFPDLHSELNLSSLELGDSALYFCASSPLGFTGGYTEAFFGQGTRLTVV.